A selection of T cell receptor beta chains follows, all from one sample in a study. TCRdb reanalysed the 5' RACE reads using MiXCR and keeps one entry per CDR3 protein. The sample shows just under 65,000 distinct CDR3 sequences, approximately 23% of them seen only once. The sample taken for sequencing was memory CD4+ T cells sorted from a lymph node. The receptor source for this set is a female donor with breast cancer. Both conserved end residues are part of each CDR3. A D gene is named only where the DNA matches it firmly. Some rows have no size entry. The others give once, few or many, or a class for an expanded clone.

V	J	size	D	CDR3	DNA
TRBV6-5	TRBJ1-1	medium-sized	TRBD1	CASSRQGFEAFF	TGTGCCAGCAGTCGACAGGGGTTTGAAGCTTTCTTT
TRBV12-3/TRBV12-4	TRBJ2-7	few	TRBD1	CASNKQGEGSYEQYF	TGTGCCAGCAACAAACAGGGGGAAGGATCCTACGAGCAGTACTTC
TRBV7-2	TRBJ1-1	many	-	CASSSLALRGRNTEAFF	TGTGCCAGCAGCTCCTTAGCCCTCCGGGGACGGAACACTGAAGCTTTCTTT
TRBV5-1	TRBJ2-7	-	-	CASSLVPGGNEQYF	TGCGCCAGCAGCTTGGTACCAGGGGGGAACGAGCAGTACTTC
TRBV6-6	TRBJ2-7	few	TRBD2	CAVSGGRTEQYF	TGTGCGGTATCCGGCGGGAGAACCGAGCAGTACTTC
TRBV5-1	TRBJ1-2	-	-	CASSPRTAIANYGYTF	TGCGCCAGCAGCCCGAGGACAGCTATAGCTAACTATGGCTACACCTTC
TRBV6-6	TRBJ2-7	-	TRBD2	CASSSMGLAGAYEQYF	TGTGCCAGCAGTTCTATGGGACTAGCGGGGGCCTACGAGCAGTACTTC
TRBV28	TRBJ2-7	few	TRBD1	CASSFGTGRYEQYF	TGTGCCAGCAGTTTTGGGACAGGACGCTACGAGCAGTACTTC
TRBV15	TRBJ2-5	few	TRBD2	CATSPLGGREEETQYF	TGTGCCACCAGCCCCCTCGGCGGTCGGGAGGAAGAGACCCAGTACTTC
TRBV6-1	TRBJ1-1	few	-	CASSRGRSTEAFF	TGTGCCAGCAGCAGGGGCCGGAGCACTGAAGCTTTCTTT
TRBV5-1	TRBJ2-1	many	TRBD2	CASSLNEAGGYNEQFF	TGCGCCAGCAGCTTGAATGAGGCGGGAGGGTACAATGAGCAGTTCTTC
TRBV7-8	TRBJ1-5	-	-	CTSSLALASNQPQHF	TGTACCAGCAGCTTAGCTCTCGCGAGCAATCAGCCCCAACATTTT
TRBV7-2	TRBJ2-5	few	-	CASSPRRLDLETQYF	TGTGCCAGCAGCCCCCGGAGGTTAGATCTTGAGACCCAGTACTTC
TRBV4-3	TRBJ2-7	-	TRBD2	CASSLQAGGTYEQYF	TGCGCCAGCAGCCTTCAAGCGGGGGGGACCTACGAGCAGTACTTC
TRBV2	TRBJ2-1	-	-	CASSEAGGNNEQFF	TGTGCCAGCAGTGAAGCGGGAGGTAACAATGAGCAGTTCTTC